These 31 T cell receptor beta chains originate from one sample sequenced in a study of blood T cells in healthy people across ages. Next came a second PCR, run for about 7 to 12 cycles, which used a sample-barcoded 5' primer along with a J-beta primer mix. MiXCR was run by TCRdb on the 5' RACE reads, yielding one entry per CDR3 protein. Among 1.5 million to 2 million distinct CDR3 sequences listed, about 49% were seen once. Material: blood. The receptors shown here come from a woman between 40 and 50 years old in good health.

The rearrangement links TRBV11-1 to TRBJ2-1; D possibly corresponds to TRBD1 (6 bases). CDR3 length: 14 amino acids. The V end was cut by 2 bases, the J end by 7 bases, with 12 bases between. CDR1 is SGHAT and CDR2 is FQDESV in the germline V gene (reference sequence). CDR3 DNA: TGTGCCAGCAGCTTACGTAACAGGGTAAATGAGCAGTTCTTC. It is translated as CASSLRNRVNEQFF.

V usage is TRBV3-1 and J usage is TRBJ2-3; D unclear. V lost 4 bases and J 2 bases, leaving 13 bases between the germline ends. This CDR3 has 15 residues. CDR1 and CDR2 (germline): LGHDT, YNNKEL (reference sequence). The CDR3 reads CASSPPDAFTDTQYF. CDR3 coding DNA: TGTGCCAGCAGCCCGCCTGACGCATTCACAGATACGCAGTATTTT.

The chain employs TRBV9 and TRBJ2-7; 16 nucleotides line up with TRBD2. V lost 6 bases to trimming and J lost 1 base; unmatched junction nucleotides: 7. This CDR3 region has 17 residues. Germline V gives CDR1 SGDLS, CDR2 YYNGEE. The CDR3 DNA reads as TGTGCCAGCACGCGGGGACTAGCGGGGGGGCTTTCCTACGAGCAGTACTTC. Translating it yields CASTRGLAGGLSYEQYF. The full variable domain, in which reference TRBV9 and TRBJ2-7 provide the parts outside the CDR3, is DSGVTQTPKHLITATGQRVTLRCSPRSGDLSVYWYQQSLDQGLQFLIQYYNGEERAKGNILERFSAQQFPDLHSELNLSSLELGDSALYFCASTRGLAGGLSYEQYFGPGTRLTVT.

The chain uses TRBV6-5 and TRBJ2-4, with D unclear. The J call is uncertain, as TRBJ2-7 better fits the DNA end. The CDR3 loop spans 13 amino acids. In germline, CDR1 is MNHEY, CDR2 SVGAGI. The chain's CDR3 is CASSYLPSCEQYF. In DNA, the CDR3 is TGTGCCAGCAGTTACTTGCCCAGCTGCGAGCAGTACTTC.

This clonotype was recorded a few times. This chain uses TRBV15 with TRBJ2-1; 11 nucleotides match TRBD1. CDR1 and CDR2 from the germline V gene are LNHNV and YYDKDF (reference sequence). The CDR3 runs 16 residues. After removal of 1 base from V and 6 bases from J, the junction contained 5 bases not matched to a gene. The CDR3 sequence is CATSRAVGTGGNEQFF. CDR3 in DNA: TGTGCCACCAGCAGAGCTGTCGGGACAGGGGGCAATGAGCAGTTCTTC.

V is TRBV6-5 and J is TRBJ2-1; possible D gene TRBD1, 5 bases. The CDR3 has 16 residues. The germline gives CDR1 MNHEY, CDR2 SVGAGI. Trimming removed 5 bases at V and 0 bases at J, with 14 bases between. For the CDR3, the DNA is TGTGCCAGCAGTAAATGGGCGACAGCCTCCTACAATGAGCAGTTCTTC. Its translation is CASSKWATASYNEQFF.

The rearrangement links TRBV2 to TRBJ2-5; D not certain. The CDR3 length is 13 residues. CDR1 is SNHLY, CDR2 FYNNEI, per germline. Trimming shortened V by 8 bases and J by 0 bases, and 10 bases separated the two germline ends. CDR3 bases: TGTGCCAGCCGTCTACAGTACCAAGAGACCCAGTACTTC. Translation gives CASRLQYQETQYF.

V and J are TRBV6-2 or TRBV6-3 and TRBJ2-1; 11 bases align to TRBD1. Germline loops: CDR1 MNHEY, CDR2 SVGEGT. V shed 5 bases, J shed 12 bases, and the junction held 12 bases outside the gene matches. CDR3 length: 15 residues. DNA for the CDR3: TGTGCCAGCAGTCCCTGGACAGGGGGCGGGGTGGTGCAGTTCTTC. The encoded protein is CASSPWTGGGVVQFF.

This clonotype was seen more than once but under ten times. This chain links TRBV4-3 with TRBJ1-2; no firm D call. V was clipped by 1 base and J by 7 bases, with 16 bases between them. Per germline, CDR1 LGHNA and CDR2 YSLEER. The CDR3 covers 15 residues. The CDR3 protein is CASSQARGWAGGYTF. For the CDR3, the DNA is TGCGCCAGCAGCCAAGCTCGTGGTTGGGCTGGTGGCTACACCTTC.

This rearrangement joins TRBV11-2 to TRBJ2-5; D call uncertain. This CDR3 comprises 12 residues. The V gene's germline CDR1 is SGHAT and CDR2 FQNNGV. V dropped 8 bases and J dropped 4 bases, with 11 bases sitting between them. CDR3 amino acids: CASFNRGETQYF. CDR3 in DNA: TGTGCCAGCTTCAACCGCGGAGAGACCCAGTACTTC.

The chain recombines TRBV6-5 with TRBJ2-1; 11 positions agree with TRBD2. The CDR3 totals 16 residues. The ends lost 0 bases at V and 8 bases at J; junction bases unmatched: 6. Germline V gives CDR1 MNHEY, CDR2 SVGAGI. CDR3 loop: CASSYSLAGGGYEQFF. The CDR3 nucleotides read TGTGCCAGCAGTTACTCGCTAGCGGGGGGCGGGTATGAGCAGTTCTTC.

This rearrangement joins TRBV6-2 or TRBV6-3 to TRBJ1-2, with 9 bases that match TRBD1. Germline V gene lookup returns CDR1 MNHEY and CDR2 SVGEGT. Trimming at V came to 5 bases and at J to 5 bases, leaving 12 bases not matched to a gene. This CDR3 has 16 amino acids. In DNA, the CDR3 is TGTGCCAGCAGTCGCCCTCCCGGGACAGGGCTGTATGGCTACACCTTC. Its translation: CASSRPPGTGLYGYTF.

This chain connects TRBV18 to TRBJ2-6; 7 bases agree with TRBD1. Losses at the gene ends were 4 bases for V and 0 bases for J; bases not matched to a gene: 6. CDR3 length: 17 residues. Germline-derived CDR1 and CDR2 are KGHSH and LQKENI. The CDR3 DNA sequence: TGTGCCAGCTCACTAGGCGCAGGGGGCTCTGGGGCCAACGTCCTGACTTTC. This gives the protein CASSLGAGGSGANVLTF.

The rearrangement joins TRBV7-2 to TRBJ2-4; D not resolved. The germline V gene encodes CDR1 SGHTA and CDR2 FQGNSA. The CDR3 is 13 residues long. V was shortened by 5 bases and J by 13 bases, with 18 bases between the two germline ends. The CDR3 protein is CASSPALYNEQYF. The CDR3 DNA reads TGTGCCAGCAGCCCCGCGCTCTACAATGAGCAGTACTTC. Using reference TRBV7-2 and TRBJ2-4 for the parts outside the CDR3, the full variable domain is GAGVSQSPSNKVTEKGKDVELRCDPISGHTALYWYRQSLGQGLEFLIYFQGNSAPDKSGLPSDRFSAERTGGSVSTLTIQRTQQEDSAVYLCASSPALYNEQYFGAGTRLSVL.

This sequence joins TRBV15 and TRBJ2-1; TRBD1 is a possible D gene (5 bases). The CDR3 length is 15 residues. Trimming shortened V by 5 bases and J by 5 bases, and 16 bases separated the two germline ends. Germline V gene data show CDR1 as LNHNV and CDR2 as YYDKDF (reference sequence). CDR3 residues: CATSSQVRVHNEQFF. The CDR3 region has the DNA TGTGCCACCAGCTCCCAGGTCAGGGTCCACAATGAGCAGTTCTTC.

The chain couples TRBV5-1 to TRBJ1-6; the match to TRBD1 covers 7 bases. V lost 4 bases to trimming and J lost 6 bases; unmatched junction nucleotides: 25. The V gene's germline CDR1 is SGHRS and CDR2 YFSETQ. The CDR3 spans 21 residues. CDR3 sequence (DNA): TGCGCCAGCAGCCCTTCCCGGCTGACAGGGACCGGCGTTCTCTCTAATTCACCCCTCCACTTT. Protein sequence: CASSPSRLTGTGVLSNSPLHF.

The V call is TRBV11-2, the J call TRBJ2-4; D is perhaps TRBD1 (5 bases). There are 13 residues in the CDR3. The germline V and J ends were trimmed by 0 bases and 11 bases, with 11 bases remaining between them. CDR1 is SGHAT and CDR2 is FQNNGV in the germline V gene. DNA of the CDR3: TGTGCCAGCAGCTTAGACAGGGCGGCTGTTCAGTACTTC. Its protein product is CASSLDRAAVQYF. The full variable domain, with the rest looked up from reference TRBV11-2 and TRBJ2-4, is EAGVAQSPRYKIIEKRQSVAFWCNPISGHATLYWYQQILGQGPKLLIQFQNNGVVDDSQLPKDRFSAERLKGVDSTLKIQPAKLEDSAVYLCASSLDRAAVQYFGAGTRLSVL.

CDR3 in amino acids: CASSQGETRGYNEQFF. The CDR3 nucleotides read TGTGCCAGCAGCCAAGGCGAGACTAGGGGCTACAATGAGCAGTTCTTC. The chain recombines TRBV14 with TRBJ2-1; D perhaps matches TRBD2 (6 bases). Trimming pared 1 base from V and 3 bases from J, leaving 13 bases between. The V gene's germline CDR1 is SGHDN and CDR2 FVKESK. This CDR3 comprises 16 residues.

The rearrangement joins TRBV2 to TRBJ1-6, with 9 bases identical to TRBD1. The V gene end was trimmed by 5 bases and the J gene end by 10 bases; junction bases not matched to a gene: 6. This CDR3 has 14 amino acids. The germline CDR1 and CDR2 sequences are SNHLY and FYNNEI. CDR3 sequence reads: CASSRDRVKSPLHF. As DNA, the CDR3 is TGTGCCAGCAGTAGGGACAGGGTGAAGTCACCCCTCCACTTT.

V and J are TRBV29-1 and TRBJ1-1; D unclear. This CDR3 contains 13 residues. Per germline, CDR1 SQVTM and CDR2 ANQGSEA. Trimming stripped 4 bases from V and 0 bases from J, with 9 bases between. The CDR3 loop is CSVAGRLNTEAFF. In DNA form, the CDR3 reads TGCAGCGTTGCTGGCAGACTGAACACTGAAGCTTTCTTT. Full variable domain (remainder filled in from reference TRBV29-1 and TRBJ1-1): SAVISQKPSRDICQRGTSLTIQCQVDSQVTMMFWYRQQPGQSLTLIATANQGSEATYESGFVIDKFPISRPNLTFSTLTVSNMSPEDSSIYLCSVAGRLNTEAFFGQGTRLTVV.

V gene TRBV6-6 combines with J gene TRBJ2-7; weak D call: TRBD1 (5 bases). The CDR3 extends over 16 amino acids. Looked up from germline, CDR1 is MNHNY and CDR2 is SVGAGI (reference sequence). Trimming stripped 2 bases from V and 2 bases from J, with 16 bases between. The CDR3 loop reads CASSYSHGRRAYEQYF. In DNA, the CDR3 is TGTGCCAGCAGTTACAGCCACGGCCGCAGGGCCTACGAGCAGTACTTC.

The chain couples TRBV12-3 or TRBV12-4 to TRBJ2-1, with TRBD2 identical over 10 bases. V was pared by 4 bases and J by 10 bases, with 4 bases of the junction left unmatched. CDR3 length: 13 amino acids. CDR3 in amino acids: CASSSSLAGEQFF. In nucleotides, the CDR3 is TGTGCCAGCAGTTCTTCACTAGCGGGGGAGCAGTTCTTC.

This chain joins TRBV2 and TRBJ2-7; maybe TRBD2 (6 bases). Germline loops: CDR1 SNHLY, CDR2 FYNNEI. Trimming took 3 bases from V and 0 from J, leaving 9 bases between them. This CDR3 spans 14 amino acids. CDR3 coding DNA: TGTGCCAGCAGTGAGGAGGGGAGCTCCTACGAGCAGTACTTC. Encoded protein: CASSEEGSSYEQYF.

The chain combines TRBV20-1 with TRBJ2-7; the D gene is possibly TRBD2 (5 bases). The last part of the DNA fits TRBJ2-5 better; the J call may be wrong. The V gene's germline CDR1 is DFQATT and CDR2 SNEGSKA (reference sequence). This CDR3 comprises 14 residues. CDR3 amino acids: CSATSVVTRGTQYF. DNA of the CDR3: TGCAGTGCCACCTCTGTTGTGACCCGGGGGACCCAGTACTTC.

This chain uses TRBV20-1 with TRBJ1-1; 10 bases are shared with TRBD1. V gave up 5 bases and J gave up 6 bases; unmatched junction bases: 6. The V gene's germline CDR1 is DFQATT and CDR2 SNEGSKA (reference sequence). The CDR3 consists of 13 residues. The CDR3 DNA is TGCAGTGCTTGGGACAGGGGAGGACCTGAAGCTTTCTTT. As protein: CSAWDRGGPEAFF.

This clonotype was seen a handful of times. The chain recombines TRBV10-3 with TRBJ1-4, with TRBD1 as a possible D gene (6 bases). Trimming removed 3 bases at V and 5 bases at J, with 13 bases between. The CDR3 sequence is 15 residues long. Germline CDR1 is ENHRY and CDR2 is SYGVKD. DNA for the CDR3: TGTGCCATCAGTGACCAGACAGGCGTGAATGAAAAACTGTTTTTT. Its protein product is CAISDQTGVNEKLFF.

This clonotype was seen a handful of times. The chain couples TRBV27 to TRBJ2-7; 11 nucleotides agree with TRBD1. CDR3 length: 18 residues. Germline CDR1 and CDR2: MNHEY and SMNVEV (reference sequence). V shed 0 bases, J shed 1 base, and the junction held 8 bases outside the gene matches. The CDR3 protein is CASSLSWGQGVSSYEQYF. CDR3 bases: TGTGCCAGCAGTTTATCGTGGGGACAGGGGGTCTCTTCCTACGAGCAGTACTTC.

The gene calls are TRBV5-6 and TRBJ2-2; TRBD1 matches at 11 bases. There are 17 residues in the CDR3. V lost 4 bases, J lost 3 bases, and 8 bases stayed unmatched. Germline values: CDR1 SGHDT, CDR2 YYEEEE. CDR3 nucleotide sequence: TGTGCCAGCAGCGGCCTCCGGGACAGGGGGGACACCGGGGAGCTGTTTTTT. It yields the protein CASSGLRDRGDTGELFF.

The chain links TRBV5-6 to TRBJ2-1, with TRBD1 identical over 11 bases. Germline loops: CDR1 SGHDT, CDR2 YYEEEE. This CDR3 has 16 amino acids. V shed 6 bases and J 6 bases; nucleotides not matched to a gene: 11. The CDR3: CASIYYGQGAGNEQFF. In nucleotides, the CDR3 is TGTGCCAGCATATATTACGGACAGGGGGCTGGCAATGAGCAGTTCTTC.

The V gene is TRBV5-1, the J gene TRBJ2-7; the match to TRBD1 covers 9 bases. From germline, CDR1 is SGHRS and CDR2 YFSETQ. V shed 2 bases, J shed 0 bases, and the junction held 3 bases outside the gene matches. This CDR3 comprises 15 residues. DNA for the CDR3: TGCGCCAGCAGCTTACGGGACAGGGTCTCCTACGAGCAGTACTTC. It yields the protein CASSLRDRVSYEQYF.

The chain has TRBV20-1 and TRBJ2-3; D is perhaps TRBD2 (5 bases). The germline gives CDR1 DFQATT, CDR2 SNEGSKA (reference sequence). Trimming took off 2 bases at V and 2 bases at J, with 11 bases between the two ends. This CDR3 comprises 14 residues. CDR3 amino acids: CSARSLAPTDTQYF. Written as DNA, the CDR3 is TGCAGTGCTAGATCCTTAGCGCCCACAGATACGCAGTATTTT.